The entry below gives a single T cell receptor beta chain sequence along with its context. Antigen unknown. This record comes from a study of cytomegalovirus exposure and HLA in healthy donors. The germline gives CDR1 SGHTS, CDR2 YDEGEE. Trimming at V came to 0 bases and at J to 1 base, leaving 8 bases not matched to a gene. This CDR3 is built from 17 residues. Findings of the study overall: 87-base-pair reads could not separate some V segments, including TRBV6-2 and TRBV6-3. Fewer N-insertions than the roughly 630-donor mean were reportedly shown by an Asian-associated ancestry cluster in a later analysis.

PCR used 60 Vbeta primers and 13 Jbeta primers. The assay was immunoSEQ multiplex PCR, and TCRdb's table has in-frame clones only and misses some. The repertoire holds under 200,000 clones, with over 75% as singletons. The chain joins TRBV5-8 to TRBJ2-3, with TRBD2 identical over 7 bases. The source of this sequence is a woman aged 45-65 years in good health and CMV-seronegative. The material sequenced was PBMCs. The CDR3 coding sequence is TGTGCCAGCAGCTTGGCCCCTATGGCGGGGGGCACAGATACGCAGTATTTT. Its protein is CASSLAPMAGGTDTQYF.